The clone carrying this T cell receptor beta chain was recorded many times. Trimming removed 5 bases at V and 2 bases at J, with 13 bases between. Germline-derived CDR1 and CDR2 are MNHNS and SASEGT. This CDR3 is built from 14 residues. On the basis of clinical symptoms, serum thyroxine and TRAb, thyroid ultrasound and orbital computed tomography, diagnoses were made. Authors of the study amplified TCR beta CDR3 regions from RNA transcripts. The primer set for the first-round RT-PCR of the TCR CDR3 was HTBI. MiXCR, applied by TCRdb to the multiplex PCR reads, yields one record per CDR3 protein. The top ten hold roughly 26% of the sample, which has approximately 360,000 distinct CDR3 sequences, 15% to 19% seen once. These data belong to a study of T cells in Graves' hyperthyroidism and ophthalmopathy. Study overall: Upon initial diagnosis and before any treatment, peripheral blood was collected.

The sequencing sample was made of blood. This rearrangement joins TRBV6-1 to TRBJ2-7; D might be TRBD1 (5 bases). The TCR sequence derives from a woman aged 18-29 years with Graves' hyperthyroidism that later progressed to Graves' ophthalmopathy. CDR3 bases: TGTGCCAGCAGTTTGACAGCAACCGCCTACGAGCAGTACTTC. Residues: CASSLTATAYEQYF.